Listed here are 26 T cell receptor beta chains from one sample, sequenced in a study of memory CD4+ T cells and cytomegalovirus serostatus. Single viable CD3+CD4+CD8-CD45RO+ cells were sorted as the memory CD4+ T cells. The repertoire was sequenced with immunoSEQ multiplex PCR; TCRdb's copy has only in-frame clones and lacks some. The sample records 50,000 to 65,000 clones, about 78% being singletons. Sequencing was performed on memory CD4+ T cells from blood. The receptors originated from an adult in good health and CMV-seronegative.

This clone turned up a few times. The CDR3 DNA sequence: TGTGCCAGCAGTGACAAGGGGGATACGCAGTATTTT. Protein product: CASSDKGDTQYF. J is TRBJ2-3 and V is TRBV2, with D tentatively TRBD1 (5 bases). Trimming cost V 3 bases and J 6 bases, with 7 bases left between them. This CDR3 has 12 amino acids. Looked up from germline, CDR1 is SNHLY and CDR2 is FYNNEI.

The chain has TRBV6-6 and TRBJ1-3; tentatively, D is TRBD1 (6 bases). CDR3 length: 14 amino acids. Germline V gene sequence: CDR1 MNHNY, CDR2 SVGAGI (reference sequence). Trimming pared 7 bases from V and 0 bases from J, leaving 10 bases between. In nucleotides, the CDR3 is TGTGCCAGCATGCCGGACAGCTCTGGAAACACCATATATTTT. Encoded protein: CASMPDSSGNTIYF.

The chain uses TRBV5-1 and TRBJ1-1; D remains ambiguous. The CDR3 totals 16 residues. Trimming removed 0 bases from V and 0 bases from J, with 12 bases in between. Germline CDR1 reads SGHRS; CDR2 reads YFSETQ. The CDR3 loop reads CASSLAGEYMNTEAFF. Here the CDR3 DNA reads TGCGCCAGCAGCTTGGCCGGCGAGTATATGAACACTGAAGCTTTCTTT.

The chain is built from TRBV15 and TRBJ2-2, with TRBD1 as a possible D gene (6 bases). This CDR3 has 15 residues. V was shortened by 3 bases and J by 0 bases, with 8 bases between the two germline ends. Per the germline V gene, CDR1 is LNHNV and CDR2 is YYDKDF (reference sequence). This CDR3 is CATSRDSPNTGELFF. DNA of the CDR3: TGTGCCACCAGCAGGGACAGCCCGAACACCGGGGAGCTGTTTTTT.

The chain employs TRBV6-6 and TRBJ1-2; 11 bases fit TRBD1. The CDR3 length is 15 residues. The germline V gene has CDR1 MNHNY and CDR2 SVGAGI (reference sequence). After removal of 4 bases from V and 4 bases from J, the junction contained 5 bases not matched to a gene. CDR3 sequence: CASSSGTGGSYGYTF. In DNA, the CDR3 is TGTGCCAGCAGTTCCGGGACAGGGGGGTCCTATGGCTACACCTTC.

The V and J genes are TRBV27 and TRBJ1-1; D gene ambiguous. CDR1 and CDR2 (germline): MNHEY, SMNVEV (reference sequence). The CDR3 covers 13 residues. V lost 3 bases to trimming and J lost 1 base, with 6 bases between them. The CDR3 DNA reads TGTGCCAGCAGTTTCTTTGAGAACACTGAAGCTTTCTTT. Its translation is CASSFFENTEAFF.

This clone was detected only once. The chain uses TRBV5-4 and TRBJ2-1, with 7 positions matching TRBD1. Germline-derived CDR1 and CDR2 are SGHNT and YYREEE (reference sequence). The CDR3 covers 16 residues. J lost 0 bases, V lost 5 bases, and 8 bases had no gene match. CDR3 in DNA: TGTGCCAGCAGTTCCTCAGGGGGTAGCTCCTACAATGAGCAGTTCTTC. This sequence encodes CASSSSGGSSYNEQFF.

J is TRBJ2-1 and V is TRBV5-1; weak D call: TRBD1 (5 bases). This CDR3 contains 15 residues. Germline values: CDR1 SGHRS, CDR2 YFSETQ. The V gene lost 0 bases and the J gene lost 5 bases, with 12 bases spanning the gap. The CDR3 coding sequence is TGCGCCAGCAGCTTGGCAGGGTTGGATAACAATGAGCAGTTCTTC. This codes for CASSLAGLDNNEQFF.

The genes are TRBV14 and TRBJ2-7, with 7 bases fitting TRBD1. V trimming: 0 bases; J trimming: 8 bases; junction bases outside the gene matches: 13. CDR1 SGHDN and CDR2 FVKESK come from the germline V gene. This CDR3 has 16 amino acids. The CDR3 region is CASSQDFQRQGRKQYF. The DNA for the CDR3 is TGTGCCAGCAGCCAAGATTTTCAGAGACAGGGCCGAAAGCAGTACTTC.

This chain links TRBV6-6 with TRBJ2-6; tentatively, D is TRBD1 (5 bases). CDR3 length equals 15 residues. Germline V CDR1 and CDR2: MNHNY, SVGAGI (reference sequence). Trimming shortened V by 7 bases and J by 0 bases, and 10 bases separated the two germline ends. The CDR3 reads CASIHQGSGANVLTF. The CDR3 nucleotides read TGTGCCAGCATCCACCAGGGCTCTGGGGCCAACGTCCTGACTTTC.

The chain combines TRBV25-1 with TRBJ2-3; TRBD1 matches 9 bases. Germline trimming cut 2 bases from V and 4 bases from J; bases unmatched to any gene: 1. Per the germline V gene, CDR1 is MGHDK and CDR2 is SYGVNS. The CDR3 spans 14 residues. This CDR3 is CASSERTGADTQYF. The CDR3 region has the DNA TGTGCCAGCAGTGAACGGACAGGGGCAGATACGCAGTATTTT.

The chain carries TRBV19 and TRBJ1-2; no clear D gene. The germline gives CDR1 LNHDA, CDR2 SQIVND (reference sequence). V lost 0 bases, J lost 6 bases, and 8 bases lay in between. The CDR3 loop spans 13 amino acids. As DNA, the CDR3 is TGTGCCAGTAGTATAGATCGCAAGGATGGCTACACCTTC. This sequence encodes CASSIDRKDGYTF.

This clone has just a few counts. The chain carries TRBV5-1 and TRBJ1-6, with a possible D match to TRBD1 (5 bases). The CDR3 covers 16 residues. Germline CDR1 SGHRS, CDR2 YFSETQ. V lost 0 bases, J lost 9 bases, and 16 bases lay in between. CDR3 loop: CASSLAPQGGSSPLHF. The CDR3 bases are TGCGCCAGCAGCTTGGCCCCGCAGGGAGGGAGTTCACCCCTCCACTTT.

The V and J genes are TRBV6-1 and TRBJ1-4, with D unclear. Germline V gene sequence: CDR1 MNHNS, CDR2 SASEGT. The CDR3 totals 15 residues. V dropped 7 bases and J dropped 4 bases, with 16 bases sitting between them. The CDR3 loop reads CASMAPAEYNEKLFF. The CDR3 coding sequence is TGTGCCAGCATGGCCCCCGCGGAGTATAATGAAAAACTGTTTTTT.

This sequence joins TRBV9 and TRBJ1-2; D perhaps matches TRBD1 (6 bases). The CDR3 sequence is 15 residues long. Germline V gene lookup returns CDR1 SGDLS and CDR2 YYNGEE. Deletions cut 2 bases from V and 0 bases from J, with 11 bases between. The CDR3 DNA is TGTGCCAGCAGCGTTCTAGACAGGTCTAACTATGGCTACACCTTC. Translated, it gives CASSVLDRSNYGYTF. Full variable domain (missing parts from reference TRBV9 and TRBJ1-2): DSGVTQTPKHLITATGQRVTLRCSPRSGDLSVYWYQQSLDQGLQFLIQYYNGEERAKGNILERFSAQQFPDLHSELNLSSLELGDSALYFCASSVLDRSNYGYTFGSGTRLTVV.

This chain uses TRBV19 with TRBJ2-5; unclear D gene. The V gene's germline CDR1 is LNHDA and CDR2 SQIVND (reference sequence). V dropped 5 bases and J dropped 5 bases, with 12 bases sitting between them. This CDR3 spans 13 amino acids. CDR3 in DNA: TGTGCCAGTAGTTTGGGCCACGGGGAGACCCAGTACTTC. Protein sequence: CASSLGHGETQYF.

The V call is TRBV5-6, the J call TRBJ1-1; 11 nucleotides match TRBD1. The germline CDR1 and CDR2 sequences are SGHDT and YYEEEE. The CDR3 spans 16 residues. After removal of 3 bases from V and 3 bases from J, the junction contained 7 bases not matched to a gene. The CDR3 region has the DNA TGTGCCAGCAGCTCCGGGACAGGGGGGTGGTACACTGAAGCTTTCTTT. It translates to CASSSGTGGWYTEAFF.

In its sample, this clone was seen a few times. The chain combines TRBV9 with TRBJ1-5; 10 bases agree with TRBD1. The CDR3 is made up of 14 amino acids. V was pared by 3 bases and J by 5 bases, with 2 bases of the junction left unmatched. The V gene's germline CDR1 is SGDLS and CDR2 YYNGEE. In DNA form, the CDR3 reads TGTGCCAGCAGCGGGGGGACAGGGGATCAGCCCCAGCATTTT. Translating gives CASSGGTGDQPQHF.

The chain has TRBV6-1 and TRBJ1-2; D ambiguous. The V gene lost 2 bases and the J gene lost 2 bases, with 18 bases spanning the gap. Germline CDR1 reads MNHNS; CDR2 reads SASEGT. The CDR3 consists of 17 residues. The CDR3 here is CASSESPRAGRNYGYTF. In DNA form, the CDR3 reads TGTGCCAGCAGTGAAAGTCCCCGGGCAGGCCGCAACTATGGCTACACCTTC.

The gene calls are TRBV29-1 and TRBJ2-7, with D possibly being TRBD1 (5 bases). V lost 4 bases to trimming and J lost 2 bases, with 9 bases between them. CDR1 and CDR2 (germline): SQVTM, ANQGSEA. This CDR3 is 12 amino acids long. CDR3 protein: CSVAQGAYEQYF. The CDR3 DNA sequence: TGCAGCGTTGCCCAGGGCGCCTACGAGCAGTACTTC.

The chain employs TRBV5-5 and TRBJ2-7; 7 positions agree with TRBD2. After removal of 0 bases from V and 2 bases from J, the junction contained 5 bases not matched to a gene. CDR1 and CDR2 (germline): SGHKS, YYEKEE (reference sequence). The CDR3 consists of 15 residues. The DNA of the CDR3 is TGTGCCAGCAGCTTGGACGGGGGGAACGCCTACGAGCAGTACTTC. This codes for CASSLDGGNAYEQYF.

The V gene is TRBV6-1, the J gene TRBJ2-3; the D gene is possibly TRBD1 (6 bases). The V end was cut by 5 bases, the J end by 1 base, with 10 bases between. CDR1 and CDR2 (germline): MNHNS, SASEGT. The CDR3 extends over 14 amino acids. CDR3 nucleotide sequence: TGTGCCAGCAGTCGTGGACAGCGCACAGATACGCAGTATTTT. It translates to CASSRGQRTDTQYF.

V is TRBV13 and J is TRBJ2-3; D is possibly TRBD1 (6 bases). Trimming cost V 5 bases and J 6 bases, with 15 bases left between them. The CDR3 runs 14 residues. Per germline, CDR1 PRHDT and CDR2 FYEKMQ (reference sequence). The CDR3 here is CASSRKIRGDTQYF. CDR3 nucleotides: TGTGCCAGCAGCCGAAAAATCAGGGGTGATACGCAGTATTTT.

The CDR3 loop reads CASGTGNTIYF. CDR3 sequence (DNA): TGTGCCAGCGGGACAGGAAACACCATATATTTT. The chain uses TRBV25-1 and TRBJ1-3, with D perhaps matching TRBD1 (6 bases). CDR3 length: 11 residues. Germline V CDR1 and CDR2: MGHDK, SYGVNS. V lost 8 bases and J lost 4, with 6 bases in between.

This clone was detected once. The V gene is TRBV5-1, the J gene TRBJ2-7; 7 positions match TRBD1. J gave up 2 bases and V 0 bases, and 5 bases lay outside the gene matches. The CDR3 length is 15 residues. Germline-derived CDR1 and CDR2 are SGHRS and YFSETQ. CDR3 protein: CASSLGQGFTYEQYF. The CDR3 region has the DNA TGCGCCAGCAGCTTGGGACAGGGCTTTACCTACGAGCAGTACTTC.

The CDR3 nucleotides are TGCGCCAGCAGCCCCGGACTAAAAGAGACCCAGTACTTC. This codes for CASSPGLKETQYF. This chain joins TRBV5-1 and TRBJ2-5; D might be TRBD2 (6 bases). The V gene's germline CDR1 is SGHRS and CDR2 YFSETQ. This CDR3 contains 13 residues. Trimming left V 4 bases short and J 3 bases short, with 10 bases between. Full variable domain (rest looked up from reference TRBV5-1 and TRBJ2-5): KAGVTQTPRYLIKTRGQQVTLSCSPISGHRSVSWYQQTPGQGLQFLFEYFSETQRNKGNFPGRFSGRQFSNSRSEMNVSTLELGDSALYLCASSPGLKETQYFGPGTRLLVL.